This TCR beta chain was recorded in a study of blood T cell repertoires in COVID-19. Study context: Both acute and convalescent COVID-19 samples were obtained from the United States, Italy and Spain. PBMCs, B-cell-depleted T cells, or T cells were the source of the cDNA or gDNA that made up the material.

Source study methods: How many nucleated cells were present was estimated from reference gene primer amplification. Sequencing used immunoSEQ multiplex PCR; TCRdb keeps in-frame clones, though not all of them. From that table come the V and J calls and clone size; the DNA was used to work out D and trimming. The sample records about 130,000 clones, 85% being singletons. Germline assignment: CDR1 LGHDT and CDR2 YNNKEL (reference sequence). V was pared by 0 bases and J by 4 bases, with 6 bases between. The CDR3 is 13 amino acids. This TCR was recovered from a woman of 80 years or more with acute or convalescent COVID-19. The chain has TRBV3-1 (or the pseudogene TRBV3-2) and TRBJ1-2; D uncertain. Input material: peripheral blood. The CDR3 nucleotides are TGTGCCAGCAGCCAAGATTCAGGCTATGGCTACACCTTC. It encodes CASSQDSGYGYTF.